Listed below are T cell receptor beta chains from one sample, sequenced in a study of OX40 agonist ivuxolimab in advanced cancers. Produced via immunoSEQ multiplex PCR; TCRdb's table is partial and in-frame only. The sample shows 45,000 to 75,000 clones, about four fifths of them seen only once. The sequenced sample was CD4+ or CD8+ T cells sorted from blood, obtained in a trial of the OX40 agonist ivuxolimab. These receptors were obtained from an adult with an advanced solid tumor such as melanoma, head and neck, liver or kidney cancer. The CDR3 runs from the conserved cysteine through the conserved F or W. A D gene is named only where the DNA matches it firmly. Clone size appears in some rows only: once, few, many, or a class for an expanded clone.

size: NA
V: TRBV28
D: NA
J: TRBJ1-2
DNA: TGTGCCAGCAGTTTATTACCAGTTCATGGCTACACCTTC
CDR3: CASSLLPVHGYTF

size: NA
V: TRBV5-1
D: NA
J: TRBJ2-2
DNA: TGCGCCAGCAGCTTTGCGGGGGCCGGCACCGGGGAGCTGTTTTTT
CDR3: CASSFAGAGTGELFF

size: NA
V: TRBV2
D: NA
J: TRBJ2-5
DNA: TGTGCCAGCAGTGAACAGGGGTTGGAGACCCAGTACTTC
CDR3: CASSEQGLETQYF

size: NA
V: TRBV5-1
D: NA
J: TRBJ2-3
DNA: TGCGCCAGCAGCTTGGGACAGAATCAAGATACGCAGTATTTT
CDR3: CASSLGQNQDTQYF

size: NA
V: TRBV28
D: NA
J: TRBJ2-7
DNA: TGTGCCAGTTCAGACAGCAACTCCTACGAGCAGTACTTC
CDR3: CASSDSNSYEQYF

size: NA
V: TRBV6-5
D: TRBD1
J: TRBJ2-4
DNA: TGTGCCAGCAGTTCATCGATTACAGGGGTGGTTTTATGGTACTTC
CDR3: CASSSSITGVVLWYF

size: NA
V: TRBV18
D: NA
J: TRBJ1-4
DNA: TGTGCCAGCTCACGCCGACTGGGGGCCGCTAATGAAAAACTGTTTTTT
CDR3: CASSRRLGAANEKLFF

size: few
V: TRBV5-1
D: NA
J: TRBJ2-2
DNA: TGCGCCAGCAGCTTGGATGGATACCCCGGGGAGCTGTTTTTT
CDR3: CASSLDGYPGELFF

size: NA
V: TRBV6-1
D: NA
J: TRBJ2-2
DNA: TGTGCCAGCAGTCCCGGCGGCAGGGGGGCCCGAGAGCTGTTTTTT
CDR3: CASSPGGRGARELFF

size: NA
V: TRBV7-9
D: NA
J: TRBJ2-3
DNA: TGTGCCAGCAGTCCGAAAGGGCCAGATACGCAGTATTTT
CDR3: CASSPKGPDTQYF

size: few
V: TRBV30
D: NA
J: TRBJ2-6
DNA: TGTGCCTGGAGTGTACCGTGGTCTGGGGCCAACGTCCTGACTTTC
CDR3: CAWSVPWSGANVLTF

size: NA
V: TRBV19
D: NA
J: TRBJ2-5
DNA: TGTGCCAGTAGCACCAATAGGGGCACGGGAGAGACCCAGTACTTC
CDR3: CASSTNRGTGETQYF

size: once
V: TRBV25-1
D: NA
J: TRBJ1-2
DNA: TGTGCCAGCAGGGGGGACGCAGGCTATGGCTACACCTTC
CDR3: CASRGDAGYGYTF

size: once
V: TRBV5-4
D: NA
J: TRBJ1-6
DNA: TGTGCCAGCAGCTTACAGGTTGCTAATTCACCCCTCCACTTT
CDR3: CASSLQVANSPLHF

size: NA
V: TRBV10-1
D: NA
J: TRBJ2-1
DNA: TGCGCCAGCAGTGATATTAGCTCGAGCTCCTACAATGAGCAGTTCTTC
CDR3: CASSDISSSSYNEQFF

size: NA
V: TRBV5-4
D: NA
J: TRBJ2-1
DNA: TGTGCCAGCAGCTTGTATCAATCCCCAAATGAGCAGTTCTTC
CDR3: CASSLYQSPNEQFF

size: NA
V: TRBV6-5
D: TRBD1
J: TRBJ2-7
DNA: TGTGCCAGCAGTCGGGACAGAAGTAACTACGAGCAGTACTTC
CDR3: CASSRDRSNYEQYF

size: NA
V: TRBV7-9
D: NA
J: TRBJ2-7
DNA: TGTGCCAGCAGCCAACGGGACGGAGACGAGCAGTACTTC
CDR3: CASSQRDGDEQYF

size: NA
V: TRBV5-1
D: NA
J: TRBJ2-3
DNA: TGCGCCAGCAGCTTGGTAGTTGGCACAGATACGCAGTATTTT
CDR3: CASSLVVGTDTQYF

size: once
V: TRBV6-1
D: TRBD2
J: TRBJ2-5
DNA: TGTGCCAGTAAGGTAGCGGGAGTGTCTGGGACCCAGTACTTC
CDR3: CASKVAGVSGTQYF

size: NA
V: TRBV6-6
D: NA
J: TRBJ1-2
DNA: TGTGCCAGCAGTCCCCCATGGGGAGGGGGTGGCTACACCTTC
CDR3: CASSPPWGGGGYTF

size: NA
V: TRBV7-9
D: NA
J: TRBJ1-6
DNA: TGTGCCAGCAGCTTAGCTGCAAATTCACCCCTCCACTTT
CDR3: CASSLAANSPLHF

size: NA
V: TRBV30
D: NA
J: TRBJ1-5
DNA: TGTGCCTGGAGTCCTGGGGCCGATCAGCCCCAGCATTTT
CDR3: CAWSPGADQPQHF

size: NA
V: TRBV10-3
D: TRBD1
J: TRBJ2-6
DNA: TGTGCCATCAGTGATGGTGACAGGGGCCTCTCTGGGGCCAACGTCCTGACTTTC
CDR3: CAISDGDRGLSGANVLTF

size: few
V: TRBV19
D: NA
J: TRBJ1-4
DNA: TGTGCCAGTAAGAGGCTTGGGGATGAAAAACTGTTTTTT
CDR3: CASKRLGDEKLFF

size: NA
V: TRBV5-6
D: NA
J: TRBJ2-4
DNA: TGTGCCAGCACTGGTGTCGGCAAAAACATTCAGTACTTC
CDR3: CASTGVGKNIQYF

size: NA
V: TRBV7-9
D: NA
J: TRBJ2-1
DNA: TGTGCCAGCAGCCCCCGGGTCGGAAAGGGGAATGAGCAGTTCTTC
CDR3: CASSPRVGKGNEQFF

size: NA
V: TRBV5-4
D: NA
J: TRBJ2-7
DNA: TGTGCCAGCAGCTCCGGGATGAGTCCCTACGAGCAGTACTTC
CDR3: CASSSGMSPYEQYF

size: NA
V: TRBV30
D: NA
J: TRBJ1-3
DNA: TGTGCCTGGAGTCCGAGCTCTGGAAACACCATATATTTT
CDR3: CAWSPSSGNTIYF

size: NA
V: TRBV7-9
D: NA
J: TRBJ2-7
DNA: TGTGCCAGCAGCCGGGCGGAGCCCTACGAGCAGTACTTC
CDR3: CASSRAEPYEQYF

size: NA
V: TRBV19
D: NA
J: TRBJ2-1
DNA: TGTGCCAGTAGTTTAGGCGTGAAGGGAGGTGAGCAGTTCTTC
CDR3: CASSLGVKGGEQFF

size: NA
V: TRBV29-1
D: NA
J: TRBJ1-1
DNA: TGCAGCGTTGGGTCAATGGACGGTGAAGCTTTCTTT
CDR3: CSVGSMDGEAFF

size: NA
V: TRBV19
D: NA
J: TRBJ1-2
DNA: TGTGCCAGTAGTACCCAGACAGGACTTCCGGGCGGCTACACCTTC
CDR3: CASSTQTGLPGGYTF

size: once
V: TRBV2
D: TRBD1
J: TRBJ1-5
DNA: TGTGCCAGCAGACCCGGTGACAGGGTCAATCAGCCCCAGCATTTT
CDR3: CASRPGDRVNQPQHF

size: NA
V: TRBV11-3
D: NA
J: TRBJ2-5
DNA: TGTGCCAGCAACGAGGGGGTCGGAGAGACCCAGTACTTC
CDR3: CASNEGVGETQYF

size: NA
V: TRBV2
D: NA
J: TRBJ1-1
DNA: TGTGCCAACAGGGCCTTAAGGAACACTGAAGCTTTCTTT
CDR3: CANRALRNTEAFF

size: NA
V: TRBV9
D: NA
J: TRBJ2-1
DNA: TGTGCCAGCAGCGTAGCTATTTGGGGGGTTGGAGAGCAGTTCTTC
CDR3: CASSVAIWGVGEQFF

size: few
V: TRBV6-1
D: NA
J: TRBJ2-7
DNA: TGTGCCAGTTCCCTCGAGGCTCTTACTCTCAACGAGCAGTACTTC
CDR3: CASSLEALTLNEQYF

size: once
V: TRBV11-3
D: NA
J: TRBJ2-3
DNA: TGTGCCAGCAGCTTTTCCCGGAGGGGCACAGATACGCAGTATTTT
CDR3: CASSFSRRGTDTQYF

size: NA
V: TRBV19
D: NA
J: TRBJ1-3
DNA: TGTGCCAGTAGTATAGTTGGAGGATCTGGAAACACCATATATTTT
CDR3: CASSIVGGSGNTIYF

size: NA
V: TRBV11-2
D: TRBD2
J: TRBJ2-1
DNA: TGTGCCAGCAGCTTAGGGGTCGGGGGGAGCTCCTACAATGAGCAGTTCTTC
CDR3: CASSLGVGGSSYNEQFF

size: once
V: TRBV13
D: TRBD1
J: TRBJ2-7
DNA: TGTGCCAGCAGCTTAGGTGGGACAGGGTCTAACGAGCAGTACTTC
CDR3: CASSLGGTGSNEQYF

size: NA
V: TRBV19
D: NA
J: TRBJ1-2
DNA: TGTGCCAGTAGTATATTGTCCGGGAACTATGGCTACACCTTC
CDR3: CASSILSGNYGYTF

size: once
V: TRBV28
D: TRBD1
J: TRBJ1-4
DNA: TGTGCCAGCAGTTCCGGACAGGGCAACGAAAAACTGTTTTTT
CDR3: CASSSGQGNEKLFF

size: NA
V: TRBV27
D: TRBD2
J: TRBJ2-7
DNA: TGTGCCAGCAGTTGGCAGACTAGCGGGAACTACGAGCAGTACTTC
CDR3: CASSWQTSGNYEQYF

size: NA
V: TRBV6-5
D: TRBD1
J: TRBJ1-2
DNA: TGTGCCAGCGCCCCCGGGACAGGACATGGCTACACCTTC
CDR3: CASAPGTGHGYTF

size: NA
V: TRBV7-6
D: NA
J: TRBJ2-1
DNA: TGTGCCAGCAGCGCTTATACAGGGAATGAGCAGTTCTTC
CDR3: CASSAYTGNEQFF

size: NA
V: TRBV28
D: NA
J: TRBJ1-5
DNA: TGTGCCAGCACCAGGACAGTACAGAGCAATCAGCCCCAGCATTTT
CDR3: CASTRTVQSNQPQHF

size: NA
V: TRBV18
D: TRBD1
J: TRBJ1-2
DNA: TGTGCCAGCTCAGTTATGGACAGGGAATTTGGCTACACCTTC
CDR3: CASSVMDREFGYTF

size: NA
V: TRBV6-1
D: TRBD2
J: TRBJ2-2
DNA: TGTGCCAGCAGTAGGACTAGCGGGTACACCGGGGAGCTGTTTTTT
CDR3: CASSRTSGYTGELFF

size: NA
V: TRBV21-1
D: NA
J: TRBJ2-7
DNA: TGTGCCAGCAGGGACAGATCCTACGAGCAGTACTTC
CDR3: CASRDRSYEQYF

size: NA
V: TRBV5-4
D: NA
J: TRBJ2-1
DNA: TGTGCCAGCAGTCAGTACAATGAGCAGTTCTTC
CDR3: CASSQYNEQFF

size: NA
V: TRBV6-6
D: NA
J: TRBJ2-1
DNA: TGTGCCAGCAGTGTTGGACGCATCCTATACAATGAGCAGTTCTTC
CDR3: CASSVGRILYNEQFF

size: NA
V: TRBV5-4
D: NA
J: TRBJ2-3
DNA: TGTGCCAGCAGCTTGCCGACCTCAGGGAGAGATACGCAGTATTTT
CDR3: CASSLPTSGRDTQYF

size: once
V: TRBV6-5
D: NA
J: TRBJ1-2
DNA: TGTGCCAGCAGCCCTACGTACGGGCGGTTCTATGGCTACACCTTC
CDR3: CASSPTYGRFYGYTF

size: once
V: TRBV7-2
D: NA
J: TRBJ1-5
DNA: TGTGCCAGCAGCTTATTTATCAATCAGCCCCAGCATTTT
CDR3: CASSLFINQPQHF

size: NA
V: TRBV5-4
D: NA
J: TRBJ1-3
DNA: TGTGCCAGCAGCTTGGGGGGGGCGGCTGGAAACACCATATATTTT
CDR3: CASSLGGAAGNTIYF

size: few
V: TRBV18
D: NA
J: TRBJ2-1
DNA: TGTGCCAGCTCACGAGGACTTGAGGACAATGAGCAGTTCTTC
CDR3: CASSRGLEDNEQFF

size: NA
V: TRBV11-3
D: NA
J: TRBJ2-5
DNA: TGTGCCAGCAGCTTAGATCCAGGGCTCCAAGAGACCCAGTACTTC
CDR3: CASSLDPGLQETQYF

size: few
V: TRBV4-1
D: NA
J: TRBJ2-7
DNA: TGCGCCAGCAGCCCGCAGGTCCCACTTCTCCAGGGGCCTCCCTACGAGCAGTACTTC
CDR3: CASSPQVPLLQGPPYEQYF